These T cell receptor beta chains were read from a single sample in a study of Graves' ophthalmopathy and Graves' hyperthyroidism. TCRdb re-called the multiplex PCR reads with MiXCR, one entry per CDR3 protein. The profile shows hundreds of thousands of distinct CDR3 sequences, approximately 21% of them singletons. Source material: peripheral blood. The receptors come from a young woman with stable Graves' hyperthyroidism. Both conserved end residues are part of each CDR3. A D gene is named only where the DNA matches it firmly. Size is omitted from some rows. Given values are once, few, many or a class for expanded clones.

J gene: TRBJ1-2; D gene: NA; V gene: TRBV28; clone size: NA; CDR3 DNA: TGTGCCAGCAGTCCGTGGACAGTCACACACTATGGCTACACCTTC; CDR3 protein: CASSPWTVTHYGYTF
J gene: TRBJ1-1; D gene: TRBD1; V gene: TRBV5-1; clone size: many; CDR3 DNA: TGCGCCAGCCTTCCGGGACAGGGGAACGGTGAAGCTTTCTTT; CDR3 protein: CASLPGQGNGEAFF
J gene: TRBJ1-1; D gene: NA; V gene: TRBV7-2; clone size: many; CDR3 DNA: TGTGCCAGCAGCAGGATTCGGAAAACTGAAGCTTTCTTT; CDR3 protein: CASSRIRKTEAFF
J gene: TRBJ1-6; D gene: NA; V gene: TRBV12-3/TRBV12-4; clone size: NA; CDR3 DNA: TGTGCCACCTCGGATCTCCTTAATTCACCCCTCCACTTT; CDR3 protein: CATSDLLNSPLHF
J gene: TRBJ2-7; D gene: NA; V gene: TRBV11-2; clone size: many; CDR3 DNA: TGTGCCAGCAGCTTAATGGAATATTCCTACGAGCAGTACTTC; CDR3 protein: CASSLMEYSYEQYF
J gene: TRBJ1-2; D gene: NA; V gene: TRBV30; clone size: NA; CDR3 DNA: TGTGCCTGGAGTGCAGGGGTGGGTGGCTACACCTTC; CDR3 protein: CAWSAGVGGYTF
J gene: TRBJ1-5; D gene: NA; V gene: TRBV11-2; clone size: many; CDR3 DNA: TGTGCCAGCAGCCGGGGACGGTCCTTCAATCAGCCCCAGCATTTT; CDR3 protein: CASSRGRSFNQPQHF
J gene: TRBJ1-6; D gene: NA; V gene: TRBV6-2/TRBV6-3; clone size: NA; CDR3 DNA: TGTGCCAGCAGGGACGTCAATTCACCCCTCCACTTT; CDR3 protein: CASRDVNSPLHF
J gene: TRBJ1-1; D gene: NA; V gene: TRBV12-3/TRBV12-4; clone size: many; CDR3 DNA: TGTGCCAGCACGGCACAGTCGGGGAACACTGAAGCTTTCTTT; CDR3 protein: CASTAQSGNTEAFF
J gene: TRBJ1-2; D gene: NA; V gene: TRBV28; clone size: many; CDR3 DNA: TGTGCCAGCACCCGGGGGGGGTATGGCTACACCTTC; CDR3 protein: CASTRGGYGYTF
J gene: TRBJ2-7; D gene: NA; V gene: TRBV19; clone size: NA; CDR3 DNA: TGTGCCAGTAGTACGGGCAGCCGATCCTACGAGCAGTACTTC; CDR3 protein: CASSTGSRSYEQYF
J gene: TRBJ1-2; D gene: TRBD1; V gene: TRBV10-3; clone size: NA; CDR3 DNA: TGTGCCATCAGTGATGGGGACAGGGATACCTTC; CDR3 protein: CAISDGDRDTF
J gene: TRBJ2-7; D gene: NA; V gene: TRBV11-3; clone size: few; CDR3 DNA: TGTGCCAGCAGTCGAAGACAGGCCCCCTCCTACGAGCAGTACTTC; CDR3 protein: CASSRRQAPSYEQYF
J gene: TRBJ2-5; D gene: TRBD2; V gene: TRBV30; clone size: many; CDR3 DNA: TGTGCCTGGAGTACTAGCGGACAAGAGACCCAGTACTTC; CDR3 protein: CAWSTSGQETQYF
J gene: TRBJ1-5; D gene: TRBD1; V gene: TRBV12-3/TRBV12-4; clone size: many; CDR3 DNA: TGTGCCAGCAGTGGGACAGGCGGTAGCAATCAGCCCCAGCATTTT; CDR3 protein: CASSGTGGSNQPQHF
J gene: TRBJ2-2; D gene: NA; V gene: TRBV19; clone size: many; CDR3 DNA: TGTGCCAGTAGAAGAAGGCCCACCGGGGAGCTGTTTTTT; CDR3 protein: CASRRRPTGELFF
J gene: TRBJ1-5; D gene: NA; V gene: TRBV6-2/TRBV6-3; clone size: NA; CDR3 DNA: TGTGCCAGCACCCACGGGGGACTTAGCAATCAGCCCCAGCATTTT; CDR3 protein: CASTHGGLSNQPQHF
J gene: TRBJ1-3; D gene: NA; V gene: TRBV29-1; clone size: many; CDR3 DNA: TGCAGCGTTGAGTGGGGAAACACCATATATTTT; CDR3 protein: CSVEWGNTIYF